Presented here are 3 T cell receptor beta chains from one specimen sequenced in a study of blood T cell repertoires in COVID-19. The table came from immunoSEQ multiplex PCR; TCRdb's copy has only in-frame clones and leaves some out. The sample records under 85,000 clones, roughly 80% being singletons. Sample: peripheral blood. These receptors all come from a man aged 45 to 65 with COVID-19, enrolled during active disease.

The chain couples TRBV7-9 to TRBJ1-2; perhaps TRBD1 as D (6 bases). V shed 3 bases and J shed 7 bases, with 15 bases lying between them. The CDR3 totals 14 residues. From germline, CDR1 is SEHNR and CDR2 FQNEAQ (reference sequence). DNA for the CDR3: TGTGCCAGCAGCTTCCGGGACACCCGCACTGGCTACACCTTC. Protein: CASSFRDTRTGYTF.

CDR3 in DNA: TGCGCCAGCAGCTTCAATAGACAGGGACAGACCTCAGATACGCAGTATTTT. It encodes CASSFNRQGQTSDTQYF. V usage is TRBV5-1 and J usage is TRBJ2-3; 7 positions match TRBD1. This CDR3 contains 17 residues. Germline CDR1 SGHRS, CDR2 YFSETQ. Trimming cost V 2 bases and J 4 bases; bases outside gene matches: 13.

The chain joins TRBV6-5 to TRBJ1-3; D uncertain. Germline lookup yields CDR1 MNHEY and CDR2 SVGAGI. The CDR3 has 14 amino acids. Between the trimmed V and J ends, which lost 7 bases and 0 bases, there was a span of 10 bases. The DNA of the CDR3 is TGTGCCAGCACACGCGAACTCTCTGGAAACACCATATATTTT. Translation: CASTRELSGNTIYF.